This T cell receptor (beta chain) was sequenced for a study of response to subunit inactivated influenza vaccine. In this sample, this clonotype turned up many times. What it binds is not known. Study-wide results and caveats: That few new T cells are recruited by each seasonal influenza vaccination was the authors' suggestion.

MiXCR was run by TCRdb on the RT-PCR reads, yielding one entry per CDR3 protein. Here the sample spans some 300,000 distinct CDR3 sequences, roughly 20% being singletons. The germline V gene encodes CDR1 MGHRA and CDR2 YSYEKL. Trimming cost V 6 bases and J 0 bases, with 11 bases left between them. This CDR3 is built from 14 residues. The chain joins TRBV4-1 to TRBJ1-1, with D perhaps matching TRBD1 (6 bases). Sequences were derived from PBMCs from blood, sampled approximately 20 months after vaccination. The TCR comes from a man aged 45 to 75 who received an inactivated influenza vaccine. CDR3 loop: CASSRGQMNTEAFF. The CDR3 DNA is TGCGCCAGCAGTCGTGGACAGATGAACACTGAAGCTTTCTTT.